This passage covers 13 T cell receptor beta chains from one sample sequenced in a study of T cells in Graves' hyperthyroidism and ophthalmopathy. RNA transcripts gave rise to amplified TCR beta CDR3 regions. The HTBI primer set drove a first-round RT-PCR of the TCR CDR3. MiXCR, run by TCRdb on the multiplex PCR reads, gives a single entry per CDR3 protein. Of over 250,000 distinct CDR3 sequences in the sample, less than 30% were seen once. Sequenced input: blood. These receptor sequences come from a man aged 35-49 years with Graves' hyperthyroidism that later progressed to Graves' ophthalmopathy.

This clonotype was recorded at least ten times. The DNA of the CDR3 is TGTGCCAGCATCGGACACCAGAACACTGAAGCTTTCTTT. Amino acid sequence: CASIGHQNTEAFF. The chain is built from TRBV25-1 and TRBJ1-1; TRBD1 might be the D (5 bases). Germline V gene data show CDR1 as MGHDK and CDR2 as SYGVNS. With 7 bases removed from V and 1 base from J, the gap between germline ends came to 10 bases. The CDR3 is 13 amino acids.

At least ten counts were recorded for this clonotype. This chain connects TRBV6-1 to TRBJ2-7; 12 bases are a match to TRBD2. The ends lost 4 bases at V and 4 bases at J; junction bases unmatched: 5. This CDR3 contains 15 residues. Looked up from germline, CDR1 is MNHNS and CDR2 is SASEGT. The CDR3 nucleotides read TGTGCCAGCAGTGTAACGACTAGCGGGAGTTACGAGCAGTACTTC. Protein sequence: CASSVTTSGSYEQYF.

The DNA of the CDR3 is TGTGCCATCAGGGGCGGGAGTCGGACCGGGGAGCTGTTTTTT. Translation: CAIRGGSRTGELFF. V usage is TRBV10-3 and J usage is TRBJ2-2; 7 bases are a match to TRBD2. The junction had 6 bases not matched to a gene; V was cut back by 6 bases and J by 5 bases. This CDR3 spans 14 amino acids. Germline CDR1 is ENHRY and CDR2 is SYGVKD.

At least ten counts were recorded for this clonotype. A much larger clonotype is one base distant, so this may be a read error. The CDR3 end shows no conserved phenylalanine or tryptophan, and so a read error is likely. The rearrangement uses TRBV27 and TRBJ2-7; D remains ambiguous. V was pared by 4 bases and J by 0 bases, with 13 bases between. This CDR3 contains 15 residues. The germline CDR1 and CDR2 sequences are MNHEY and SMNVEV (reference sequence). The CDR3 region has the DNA TGTGCCAGCAGTTCGACGCCATTAAGCTCCTACGAGCAGTACTCC. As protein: CASSSTPLSSYEQYS.

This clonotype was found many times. In DNA, the CDR3 is TGTGCCTGGAGTATTCTTCGTACAGGACTGTACGAGCAGTACTTC. Its translation is CAWSILRTGLYEQYF. The chain links TRBV30 to TRBJ2-7; D is possibly TRBD1 or TRBD2 (5 bases each). The V end lost 2 bases, the J end lost 4 bases, and 18 bases lay between the germline ends. This CDR3 is 15 amino acids long. Germline V gene lookup returns CDR1 GTSNPN and CDR2 SVGIG (reference sequence). Combining the CDR3 with reference TRBV30 and TRBJ2-7 gives the whole variable domain SQTIHQWPATLVQPVGSPLSLECTVEGTSNPNLYWYRQAAGRGLQLLFYSVGIGQISSEVPQNLSASRPQDRQFILSSKKLLLSDSGFYLCAWSILRTGLYEQYFGPGTRLTVT.

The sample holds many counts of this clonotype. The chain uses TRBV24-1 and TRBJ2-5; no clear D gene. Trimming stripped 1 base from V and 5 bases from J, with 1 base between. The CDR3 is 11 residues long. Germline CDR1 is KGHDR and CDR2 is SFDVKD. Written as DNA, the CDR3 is TGTGCCACCAGTGATTTCGAGACCCAGTACTTC. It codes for CATSDFETQYF.

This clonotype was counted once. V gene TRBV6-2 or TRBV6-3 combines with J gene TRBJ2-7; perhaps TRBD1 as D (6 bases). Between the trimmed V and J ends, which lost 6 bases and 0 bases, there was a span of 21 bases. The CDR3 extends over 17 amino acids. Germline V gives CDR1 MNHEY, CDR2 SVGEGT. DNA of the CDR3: TGTGCCAGCAGCCACTCCCGGACAGTGATGAGCTCCTACGAGCAGTACTTC. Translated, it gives CASSHSRTVMSSYEQYF.

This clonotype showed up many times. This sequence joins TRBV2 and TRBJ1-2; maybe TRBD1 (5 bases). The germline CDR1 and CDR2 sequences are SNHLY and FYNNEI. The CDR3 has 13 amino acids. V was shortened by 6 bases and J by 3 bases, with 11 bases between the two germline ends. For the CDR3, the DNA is TGTGCCAGCAGGAGAGAGGGGTACTATGGCTACACCTTC. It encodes CASRREGYYGYTF.

CDR3 sequence reads: CASSLEGGRNNQPQHF. The DNA for the CDR3 is TGTGCCAGCAGTTTAGAAGGCGGGAGAAACAATCAGCCCCAGCATTTT. V usage is TRBV12-3 or TRBV12-4 and J usage is TRBJ1-5; no clear D. Trimming cost V 1 base and J 3 bases, with 13 bases left between them. This CDR3 is 16 amino acids long.

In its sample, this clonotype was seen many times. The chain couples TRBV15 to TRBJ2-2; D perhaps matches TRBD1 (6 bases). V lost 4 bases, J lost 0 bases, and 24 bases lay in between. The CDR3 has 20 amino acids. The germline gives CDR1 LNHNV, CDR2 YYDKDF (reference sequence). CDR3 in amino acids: CATSNDGRWGRQPNTGELFF. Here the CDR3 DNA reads TGTGCCACCAGCAACGACGGCAGGTGGGGGCGACAACCGAACACCGGGGAGCTGTTTTTT. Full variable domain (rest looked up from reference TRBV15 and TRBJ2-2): DAMVIQNPRYQVTQFGKPVTLSCSQTLNHNVMYWYQQKSSQAPKLLFHYYDKDFNNEADTPDNFQSRRPNTSFCFLDIRSPGLGDTAMYLCATSNDGRWGRQPNTGELFFGEGSRLTVL.

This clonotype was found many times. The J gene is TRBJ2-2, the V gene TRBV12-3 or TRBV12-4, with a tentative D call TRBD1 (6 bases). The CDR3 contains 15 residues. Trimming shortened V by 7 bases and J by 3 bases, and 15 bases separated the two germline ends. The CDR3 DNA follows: TGTGCCAGCACCCTCCCCAGGGGTTACACCGGGGAGCTGTTTTTT. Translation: CASTLPRGYTGELFF.

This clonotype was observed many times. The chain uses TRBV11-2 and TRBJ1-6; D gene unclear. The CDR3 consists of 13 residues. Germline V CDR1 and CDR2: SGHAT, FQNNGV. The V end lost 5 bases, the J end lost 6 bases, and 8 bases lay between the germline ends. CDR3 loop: CASSPVVNSPLHF. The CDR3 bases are TGTGCCAGCAGCCCTGTCGTTAATTCACCCCTCCACTTT.

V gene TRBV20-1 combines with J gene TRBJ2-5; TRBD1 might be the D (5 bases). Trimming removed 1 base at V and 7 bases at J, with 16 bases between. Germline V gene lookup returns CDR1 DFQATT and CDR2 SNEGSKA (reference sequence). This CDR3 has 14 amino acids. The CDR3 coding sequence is TGCAGTGCTAGAGGAGCGACAGAGCTATGGACCCAGTACTTC. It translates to CSARGATELWTQYF.